This TCR beta chain stems from a study of vaccination effects on CD4 cells after COVID-19 (dated by TCRdb to between 2022 and 2023). Concerning the study at large: Samples were taken from three convalescent patients early (day +14) and late (day +241, +227, +161 respectively) after vaccination. SARS-CoV-2 spike-specific CD4+ TCR repertoires were compared before and after mRNA vaccination in COVID-19 convalescent patients and in infection-naive vaccine recipients. A total of around eleven COVID-19 convalescent patients and a few SARS-CoV-2-naive healthy vaccine recipients were included in the full study. Across the study, the median time from the second dose to post-vaccine sampling was 72 days (range 14 to 241). Cultures from other donors in the study were sequenced using the Oncomine TCR Beta short-read assay on an Illumina iSeq 100. What the study reported, not specific to this receptor: Among convalescent patients, the spike-reactive repertoire after vaccination was made up mainly of new vaccine-induced clones that were largely distinct from the clones induced by infection. The study was limited by a small number of convalescent patients, and early post-infection timepoints were lacking. Clones induced by infection and clones induced by vaccination both contracted markedly at late timepoints after vaccination, which fits with T cell responses waning over time.

Receptors were amplified or captured by the immunoSEQ multiplex PCR assay. DNA from the cultured, isolated CD4+ T cells was subjected to TCR beta CDR3 sequencing. In the original analysis: Non-productive TCR sequences were removed and reads were trimmed to the CDR3 region, keeping CDR3s of at least 7 amino acids. Antigen-specific clonotypes were identified with the MANAFEST web app by comparing expansion in peptide wells against reference cultures. To be called positive, a clone needed expansion at FDR<0.05 compared with the reference and with all other wells, an odds ratio greater than 5, and a frequency greater than 0.1% in two replicate wells. A clonotype was called cross-reactive if it was significantly expanded both in SARS-CoV-2 spike wells and in at least one common cold coronavirus spike condition. CDR3 similarity was assessed by Levenshtein distance with the stringdist R package, and unrooted trees were built with ape in R 3.6.1. As stored in TCRdb, this immuneACCESS dataset retains in-frame rearrangements with V and J assigned. A fraction of the clones does not appear; measured against another copy, unresolved V genes explain less than half of the discrepancy, and the remainder lacks a known reason. V, J and clone size are taken as reported in that table, and D and trimming were inferred from the DNA itself. This sample has about 17,000 clones in its table, and over 65% of those were observed once. Approximately 21% of the sample comes from the top ten.

To identify antigen-specific CD4+ T cell clonotypes by their expansion, the ViraFEST assay first stimulated PBMC with viral peptide pools and then applied TCR sequencing. After around ten days of culture, CD4+ T cells were isolated with the EasySep CD4+ T cell isolation kit. Convalescent patients had PCR-confirmed SARS-CoV-2 infection between March and December 2020, before Alpha, Beta and Delta variants emerged in the United States. Two doses of either the BNT162b2 or the mRNA-1273 mRNA SARS-CoV-2 vaccine were administered to participants. Roughly 1.9 million PBMC per well were cultured with 9 to 10 ug/ml peptides in IMDM containing 5% human AB serum, 10 IU/ml IL-2 and gentamicin. Half of the culture medium was replaced with fresh IL-2-containing medium on days 3 and 7. Unless noted otherwise, every peptide stimulation condition was grown in triplicate wells. PBMC were separated from whole blood using Ficoll-Paque Plus gradient centrifugation and were then either cryopreserved at -140C or used fresh. The overlapping peptide pools covered the spike proteins of SARS-CoV-2 and of the common cold coronaviruses HCoV-NL63, HCoV-OC43 and HCoV-229E. The QIAamp micro DNA kit was used to extract genomic DNA from the cultured CD4+ T cells.

Trimming at the junction amounts to 10 bases on V and 1 base on J, and the germline ends lie 16 bases apart. Including the terminal cysteine and phenylalanine, the CDR3 comprises 15 residues. Just CDR3 DNA is preserved here, 45 bases in frame from base 1. Sequences ENHRY (CDR1) and SYGVKD (CDR2) are obtained from the germline V gene. Regarding this clone: This clone's antigen is unknown. No much larger clone exists at a distance of one base, and base qualities are not known.

The sequence came from a human donor who had a prior SARS-CoV-2 infection. The rearrangement combines TRBV10-3 with TRBJ2-2; there is no confident call for the D gene. This specimen was CD4+ T cells from PBMCs cultured with SARS-CoV-2 spike peptides, taken after COVID-19 vaccination. The cell subset or site label corresponds to: SARS-CoV-2 spike overlapping peptide pool stimulation. CDR3 loop: CATHQTLMNTGELFF. In nucleotides, the sequence is TGTGCCACCCACCAGACACTCATGAACACCGGGGAGCTGTTTTTT.